Described below is a single T cell receptor (beta chain) sequence and its context. In the original workflow: How many nucleated cells were present was estimated from reference gene primer amplification. The table came from immunoSEQ multiplex PCR; TCRdb's copy has only in-frame clones and leaves some out. Clone size and V and J calls were adopted from that table, with D and trimming inferred from the DNA. The data show 150,000 or so clones, roughly 86% seen once. This sample was included in a study of blood T cell repertoires in COVID-19. In the study overall: The United States, Italy and Spain provided the acute and convalescent COVID-19 samples. T cells, B-cell-depleted T cells, or PBMCs supplied cDNA or gDNA.

The germline gives CDR1 PRHDT, CDR2 FYEKMQ (reference sequence). Trimming took 6 bases from V and 10 from J, leaving 19 bases between them. This CDR3 is built from 15 residues. V gene TRBV13 combines with J gene TRBJ1-6; a weak D match, TRBD1 (5 bases). The origin of this receptor is a human donor with acute or convalescent COVID-19. The donor label of this sample is uncertain. Sequencing used peripheral blood. The CDR3 nucleotides read TGTGCCAGCAGTTTAAGGGGCTTAGTGGAGTCACCCCTCCACTTT. This encodes CASSLRGLVESPLHF.